The entry below describes one TCR beta chain. The sample contains more than one DNA sequence encoding this CDR3. The sample comes from a study of shared clonotypes between healthy human individuals. Study context: Three plates each covered CD4 naive and memory; CD8 naive two, CD8 memory one.

Deep-level assay runs were performed. Original processing notes: Junction-only sequences without quality scores were provided by ImmunoSEQ, so filtering was different. The repertoire was sequenced with immunoSEQ multiplex PCR; TCRdb's copy has only in-frame clones and lacks some. V, J and clone size derive from that table, while D and trimming were established from the DNA sequence. The sample records roughly 2.2 million clones, 90% to 95% being singletons. The source material was naive CD4+ T cells from PBMCs. Subset defined: CD45RA+ positively selected. The receptor comes from a man aged 18 to 35 in good health. Some clones in this sample may be carry-over from other donors' samples.

Here the CDR3 DNA reads TGTGCCAGCAATAACAGGGGTGAAGGTGGCTACACCTTC. The encoded protein is CASNNRGEGGYTF. V gene TRBV6-5 combines with J gene TRBJ1-2; 7 bases fit TRBD1. The CDR3 sequence is 13 residues long. Germline CDR1 is MNHEY and CDR2 is SVGAGI. Unmatched junction bases numbered 9, after V lost 7 bases and J lost 7 bases.